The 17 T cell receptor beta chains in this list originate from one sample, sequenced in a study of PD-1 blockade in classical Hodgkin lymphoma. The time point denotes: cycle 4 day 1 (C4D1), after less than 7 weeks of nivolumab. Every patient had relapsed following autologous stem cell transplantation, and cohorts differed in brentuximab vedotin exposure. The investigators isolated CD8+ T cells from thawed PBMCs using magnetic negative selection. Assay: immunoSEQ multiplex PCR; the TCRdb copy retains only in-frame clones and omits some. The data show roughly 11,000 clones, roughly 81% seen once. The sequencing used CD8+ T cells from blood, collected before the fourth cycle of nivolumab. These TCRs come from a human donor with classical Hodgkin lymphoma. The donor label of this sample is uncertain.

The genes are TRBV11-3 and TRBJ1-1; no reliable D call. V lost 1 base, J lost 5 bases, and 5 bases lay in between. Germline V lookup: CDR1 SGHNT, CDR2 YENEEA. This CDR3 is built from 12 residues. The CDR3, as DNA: TGTGCCAGCAGCTTAGGGCAAACTGAAGCTTTCTTT. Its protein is CASSLGQTEAFF.

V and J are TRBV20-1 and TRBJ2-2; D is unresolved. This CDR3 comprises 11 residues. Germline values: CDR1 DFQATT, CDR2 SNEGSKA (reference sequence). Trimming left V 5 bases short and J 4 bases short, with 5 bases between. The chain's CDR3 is CSAWTTGELFF. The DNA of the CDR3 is TGCAGTGCTTGGACCACCGGGGAGCTGTTTTTT.

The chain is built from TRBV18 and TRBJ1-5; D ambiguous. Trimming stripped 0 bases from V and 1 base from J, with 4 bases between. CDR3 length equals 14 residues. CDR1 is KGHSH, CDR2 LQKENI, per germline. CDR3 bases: TGTGCCAGCTCACCACCAGCGAGCAATCAGCCCCAGCATTTT. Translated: CASSPPASNQPQHF. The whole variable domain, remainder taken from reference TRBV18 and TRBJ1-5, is NAGVMQNPRHLVRRRGQEARLRCSPMKGHSHVYWYRQLPEEGLKFMVYLQKENIIDESGMPKERFSAEFPKEGPSILRIQQVVRGDSAAYFCASSPPASNQPQHFGDGTRLSIL.

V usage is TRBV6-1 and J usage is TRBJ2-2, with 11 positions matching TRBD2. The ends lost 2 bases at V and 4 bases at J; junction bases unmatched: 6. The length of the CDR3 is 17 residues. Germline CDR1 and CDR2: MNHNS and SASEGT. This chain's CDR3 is CASSELAGGRGTGELFF. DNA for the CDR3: TGTGCCAGCAGTGAATTAGCGGGAGGGCGAGGCACCGGGGAGCTGTTTTTT.

CDR3 residues: CASSLELAGSYEQYF. DNA of the CDR3: TGTGCCAGCAGCTTAGAACTAGCGGGCTCCTACGAGCAGTACTTC. The chain employs TRBV11-2 and TRBJ2-7; the match to TRBD2 covers 9 bases. There are 15 residues in the CDR3. Trimming removed 0 bases from V and 0 bases from J; junction bases left unmatched: 0. The germline V gene encodes CDR1 SGHAT and CDR2 FQNNGV.

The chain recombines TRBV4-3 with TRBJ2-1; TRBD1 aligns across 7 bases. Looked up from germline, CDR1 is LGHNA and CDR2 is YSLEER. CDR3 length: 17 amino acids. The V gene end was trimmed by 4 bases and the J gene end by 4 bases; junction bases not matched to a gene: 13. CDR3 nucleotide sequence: TGCGCCAGCAGCCCTTCCGAGACAGGGTCAACATACAATGAGCAGTTCTTC. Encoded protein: CASSPSETGSTYNEQFF.

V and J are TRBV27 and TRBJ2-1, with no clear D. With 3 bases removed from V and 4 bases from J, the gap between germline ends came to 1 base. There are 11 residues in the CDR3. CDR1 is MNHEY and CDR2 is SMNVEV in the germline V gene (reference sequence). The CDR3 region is CASSFYNEQFF. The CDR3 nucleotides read TGTGCCAGCAGTTTTTACAATGAGCAGTTCTTC.

CDR3 protein: CATSREVAGGSYNEQFF. The CDR3 region has the DNA TGTGCCACCAGCAGAGAGGTGGCGGGGGGGTCCTACAATGAGCAGTTCTTC. The chain uses TRBV15 and TRBJ2-1; TRBD2 agrees at 9 bases. The CDR3 covers 17 residues. Germline CDR1 and CDR2: LNHNV and YYDKDF (reference sequence). Germline trimming cut 0 bases from V and 1 base from J; bases unmatched to any gene: 4.

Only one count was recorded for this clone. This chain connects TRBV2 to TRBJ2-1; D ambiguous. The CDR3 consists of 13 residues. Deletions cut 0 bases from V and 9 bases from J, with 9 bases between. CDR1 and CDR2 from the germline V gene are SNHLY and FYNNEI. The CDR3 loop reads CASSEALIGEQFF. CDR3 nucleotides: TGTGCCAGCAGTGAAGCGCTTATAGGTGAGCAGTTCTTC.

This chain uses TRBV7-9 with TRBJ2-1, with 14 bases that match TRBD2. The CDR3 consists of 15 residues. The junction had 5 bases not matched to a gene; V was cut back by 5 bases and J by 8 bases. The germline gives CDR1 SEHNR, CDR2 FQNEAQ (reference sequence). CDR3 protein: CASSPGLAGVDEQFF. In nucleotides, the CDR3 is TGTGCCAGCAGCCCGGGACTAGCGGGAGTTGATGAGCAGTTCTTC.

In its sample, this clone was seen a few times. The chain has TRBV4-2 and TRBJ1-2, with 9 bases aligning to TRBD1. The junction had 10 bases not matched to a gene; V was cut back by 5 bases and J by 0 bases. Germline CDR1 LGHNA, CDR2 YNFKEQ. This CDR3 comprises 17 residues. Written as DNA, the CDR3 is TGTGCCAGCAGCTCAACGGGACAGGGCCTTACTAACTATGGCTACACCTTC. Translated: CASSSTGQGLTNYGYTF.

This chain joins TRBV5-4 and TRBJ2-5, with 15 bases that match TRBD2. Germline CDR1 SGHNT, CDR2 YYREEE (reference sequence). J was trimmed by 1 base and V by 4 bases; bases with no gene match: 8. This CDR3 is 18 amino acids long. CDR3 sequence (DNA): TGTGCCAGCAGCAGGGGGACTAGCGGGAGGTTACCCCAAGAGACCCAGTACTTC. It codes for CASSRGTSGRLPQETQYF.

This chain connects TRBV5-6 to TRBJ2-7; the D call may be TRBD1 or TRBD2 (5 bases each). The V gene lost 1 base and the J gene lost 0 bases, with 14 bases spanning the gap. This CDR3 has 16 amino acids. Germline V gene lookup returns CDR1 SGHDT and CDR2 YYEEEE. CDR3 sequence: CASSLSSGRFSYEQYF. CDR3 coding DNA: TGTGCCAGCAGCTTGTCTTCGGGACGGTTCTCCTACGAGCAGTACTTC. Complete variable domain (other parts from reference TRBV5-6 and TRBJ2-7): DAGVTQSPTHLIKTRGQQVTLRCSPKSGHDTVSWYQQALGQGPQFIFQYYEEEERQRGNFPDRFSGHQFPNYSSELNVNALLLGDSALYLCASSLSSGRFSYEQYFGPGTRLTVT.

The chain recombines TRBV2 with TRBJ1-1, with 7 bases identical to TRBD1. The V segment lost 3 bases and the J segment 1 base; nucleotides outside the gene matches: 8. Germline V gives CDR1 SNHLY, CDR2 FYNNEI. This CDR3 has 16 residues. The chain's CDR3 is CASSDDSRTGNTEAFF. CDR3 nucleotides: TGTGCCAGCAGTGACGACTCCCGGACAGGGAACACTGAAGCTTTCTTT.

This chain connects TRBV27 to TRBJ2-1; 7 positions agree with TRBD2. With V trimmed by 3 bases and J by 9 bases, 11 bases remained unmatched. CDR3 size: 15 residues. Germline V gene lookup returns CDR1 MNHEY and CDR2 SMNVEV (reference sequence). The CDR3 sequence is CASSLVGGSTGEQFF. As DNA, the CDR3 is TGTGCCAGCAGTTTGGTGGGCGGGAGCACGGGTGAGCAGTTCTTC.

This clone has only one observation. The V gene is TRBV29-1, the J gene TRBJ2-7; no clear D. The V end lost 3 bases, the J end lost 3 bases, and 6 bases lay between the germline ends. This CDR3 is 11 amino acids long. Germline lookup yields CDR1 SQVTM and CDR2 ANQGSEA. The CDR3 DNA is TGCAGCGTTGATGGGGTCTACGAGCAGTACTTC. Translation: CSVDGVYEQYF.

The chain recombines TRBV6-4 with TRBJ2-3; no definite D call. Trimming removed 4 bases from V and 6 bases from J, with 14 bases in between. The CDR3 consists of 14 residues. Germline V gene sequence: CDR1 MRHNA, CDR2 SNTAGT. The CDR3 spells CASSADPVRDTQYF. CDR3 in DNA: TGTGCCAGCAGTGCTGACCCTGTGCGGGATACGCAGTATTTT.